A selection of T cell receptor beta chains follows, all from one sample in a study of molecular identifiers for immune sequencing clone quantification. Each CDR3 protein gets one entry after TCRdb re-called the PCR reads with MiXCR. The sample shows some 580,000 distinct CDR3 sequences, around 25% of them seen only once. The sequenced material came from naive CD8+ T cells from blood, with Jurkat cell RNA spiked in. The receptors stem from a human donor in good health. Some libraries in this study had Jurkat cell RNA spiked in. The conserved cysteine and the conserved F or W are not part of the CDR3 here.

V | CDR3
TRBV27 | ASTLGVANTGELF
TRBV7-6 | ASSLEAGTTYEQY
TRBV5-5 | ASSLLGLEQF
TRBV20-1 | SAEKGQPLGVLT
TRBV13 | ASSFGLEQY
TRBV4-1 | ASSQEQGAGDYGYT
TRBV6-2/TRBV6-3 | ASSYSTVWGNQPQH
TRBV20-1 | SALGQTGEQY
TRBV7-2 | ASSGRVPPDENTEAF
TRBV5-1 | ASSLLQREAEQY
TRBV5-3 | ASSFTRQEPFFTEAL
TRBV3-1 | ASAGHPLAKNIQY
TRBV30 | ASTDSPAEKLF
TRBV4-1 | ASSQDLVGGYSSNYGYT